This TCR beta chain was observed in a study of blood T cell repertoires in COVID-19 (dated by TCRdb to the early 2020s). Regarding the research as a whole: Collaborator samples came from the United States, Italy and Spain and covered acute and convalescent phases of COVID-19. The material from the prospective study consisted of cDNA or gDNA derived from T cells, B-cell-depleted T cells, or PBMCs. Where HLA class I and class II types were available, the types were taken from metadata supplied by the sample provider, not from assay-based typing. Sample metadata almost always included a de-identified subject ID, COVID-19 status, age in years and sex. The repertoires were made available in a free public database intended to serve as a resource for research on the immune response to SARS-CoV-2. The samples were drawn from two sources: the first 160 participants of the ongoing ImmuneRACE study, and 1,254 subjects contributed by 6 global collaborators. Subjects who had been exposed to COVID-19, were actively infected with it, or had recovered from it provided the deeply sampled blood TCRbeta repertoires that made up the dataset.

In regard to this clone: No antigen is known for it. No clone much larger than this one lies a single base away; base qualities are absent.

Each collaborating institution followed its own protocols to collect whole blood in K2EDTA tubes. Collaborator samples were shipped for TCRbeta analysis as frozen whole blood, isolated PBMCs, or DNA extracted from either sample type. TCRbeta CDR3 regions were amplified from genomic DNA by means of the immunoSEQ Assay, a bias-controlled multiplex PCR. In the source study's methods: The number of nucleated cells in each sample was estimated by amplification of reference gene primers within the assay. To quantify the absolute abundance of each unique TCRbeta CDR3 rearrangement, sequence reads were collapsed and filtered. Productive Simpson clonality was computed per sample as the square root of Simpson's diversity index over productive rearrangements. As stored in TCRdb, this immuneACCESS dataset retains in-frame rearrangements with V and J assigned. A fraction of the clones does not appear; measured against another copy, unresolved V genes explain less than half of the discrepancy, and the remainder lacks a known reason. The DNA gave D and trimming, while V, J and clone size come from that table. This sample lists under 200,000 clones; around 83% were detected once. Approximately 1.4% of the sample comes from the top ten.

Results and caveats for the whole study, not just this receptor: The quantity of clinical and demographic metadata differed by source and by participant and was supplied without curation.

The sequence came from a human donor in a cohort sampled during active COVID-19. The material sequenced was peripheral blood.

In nucleotides, the sequence is TGTGCCAGCTCACCACCAAGCACCCGAGAGACCCAGTACTTC. Its protein reads: CASSPPSTRETQYF. The rearranged segments are TRBV18 and TRBJ2-5; the D gene is unclear. A distance of 9 bases separates the germline ends of V and J, which lose 0 bases and 4 bases respectively. Taken from cysteine to phenylalanine, the CDR3 has 14 residues. Left in the record is the CDR3 DNA by itself, 42 bases read in frame from the first base. The germline V gene sets CDR1 to KGHSH and CDR2 to LQKENI.